These T cell receptor beta chains were read from a single sample in a study of T-cell memory formation after mild COVID-19. TCRdb re-derived calls from the 5' RACE reads in MiXCR, one entry per CDR3 protein. The table has 470,000 or so distinct CDR3 sequences, 15% to 25% seen once. The sequenced sample was PBMCs or a T cell subset sorted from them (not recorded which). The receptors were sampled from an adult woman who had mild COVID-19 (a few samples of this study predate the infection). Cell type and time point are not known. CDR3s include the opening cysteine and the closing phenylalanine or tryptophan. D genes are given only for firm matches. The listing skips clone size in some rows; elsewhere it reads once, few, many or a size class.

cdr3_nt: TGTGCCAGCAGAGAGCGACAGGGGGTAAACACTGAAGCTTTCTTT; cdr3_aa: CASRERQGVNTEAFF; clone_size: NA; v_call: TRBV6-6; d_call: TRBD1; j_call: TRBJ1-1
cdr3_nt: TGCGCCAGCAGCTTGGGGACAGGGGGCCCAGATACGCAGTATTTT; cdr3_aa: CASSLGTGGPDTQYF; clone_size: many; v_call: TRBV5-1; d_call: TRBD1; j_call: TRBJ2-3
cdr3_nt: TGTGCCAGCAGTTCGGACAGGGAGAATGAAAAACTGTTTTTT; cdr3_aa: CASSSDRENEKLFF; clone_size: few; v_call: TRBV6-5; d_call: TRBD1; j_call: TRBJ1-4
cdr3_nt: TGCGCCAGCAGCCAAGATATGGGGCGGGGGGGCTCTTACGATGAGCAGTTATTC; cdr3_aa: CASSQDMGRGGSYDEQLF; clone_size: NA; v_call: TRBV4-1; d_call: TRBD2; j_call: TRBJ2-1
cdr3_nt: TGCGCCAGCAGCGGGGTCGGGACTAGCGGGGCCTCCTACGAGCAGTACTTC; cdr3_aa: CASSGVGTSGASYEQYF; clone_size: NA; v_call: TRBV5-1; d_call: TRBD2; j_call: TRBJ2-7
cdr3_nt: TGTGCCAGCAGTTACTCTGGTAGCGGCAGCTCCTACAATGAGCAGTTCTTC; cdr3_aa: CASSYSGSGSSYNEQFF; clone_size: few; v_call: TRBV6-5; d_call: NA; j_call: TRBJ2-1
cdr3_nt: TGTGCCAGCAGCCCCCGATTTATCTCCTACGAGCAGTACTTC; cdr3_aa: CASSPRFISYEQYF; clone_size: NA; v_call: TRBV5-8; d_call: NA; j_call: TRBJ2-7
cdr3_nt: TGTGCCAGCAGCTTAACTAGCGGGGGATACAATGAGCAGTTCTTC; cdr3_aa: CASSLTSGGYNEQFF; clone_size: many; v_call: TRBV7-2; d_call: TRBD2; j_call: TRBJ2-1
cdr3_nt: TGTGCCAGCAGCCCATCCGGGACTCCGTACAATGAGCAGTTCTTC; cdr3_aa: CASSPSGTPYNEQFF; clone_size: few; v_call: TRBV5-6; d_call: NA; j_call: TRBJ2-1
cdr3_nt: TGTGCCAGCAGCCAAGTGCACGACGGCACTGAAGCTTTCTTT; cdr3_aa: CASSQVHDGTEAFF; clone_size: many; v_call: TRBV3-1; d_call: NA; j_call: TRBJ1-1
cdr3_nt: TGTGCCAGCAGCAGACCTGGACAGCCCTTTGGCTACACCTTC; cdr3_aa: CASSRPGQPFGYTF; clone_size: few; v_call: TRBV7-9; d_call: NA; j_call: TRBJ1-2
cdr3_nt: TGCGCCAGCAGCCACGTAGCGGGAGGGAACACAGATACGCAGTATTTT; cdr3_aa: CASSHVAGGNTDTQYF; clone_size: NA; v_call: TRBV5-1; d_call: TRBD2; j_call: TRBJ2-3
cdr3_nt: TGTGCCTGGAGAGACCCACAGGCTATCAATCAGCCCCAGCATTTT; cdr3_aa: CAWRDPQAINQPQHF; clone_size: once; v_call: TRBV30; d_call: NA; j_call: TRBJ1-5
cdr3_nt: TGCGCCAGCAGCGGAGGGGCAGGAACCGGGAACCACAATGAGCAGTTCTTC; cdr3_aa: CASSGGAGTGNHNEQFF; clone_size: NA; v_call: TRBV5-1; d_call: NA; j_call: TRBJ2-1
cdr3_nt: TGTGCCAGCAGCTCCACTAGCGGGGTACTCCAAGAGACCCAGTACTTC; cdr3_aa: CASSSTSGVLQETQYF; clone_size: NA; v_call: TRBV7-9; d_call: TRBD2; j_call: TRBJ2-5
cdr3_nt: TGTGCCAGCAGCCAAGATTCCGCTAGCGGGAGCAATGAGCAGTTCTTC; cdr3_aa: CASSQDSASGSNEQFF; clone_size: many; v_call: TRBV3-1; d_call: TRBD2; j_call: TRBJ2-1
cdr3_nt: TGTGCCAGCAGCCACCCCCAGAGGGGGGGCCAGGAGACCCAGTACTTC; cdr3_aa: CASSHPQRGGQETQYF; clone_size: NA; v_call: TRBV7-9; d_call: NA; j_call: TRBJ2-5
cdr3_nt: TGTGCCAGCAGCGTGTCGGGACAGGGCTACAATGAGCAGTTCTTC; cdr3_aa: CASSVSGQGYNEQFF; clone_size: few; v_call: TRBV9; d_call: TRBD1; j_call: TRBJ2-1
cdr3_nt: TGTGCCAGCAGCTTATACGGTCTCCAAGAGACCCAGTACTTC; cdr3_aa: CASSLYGLQETQYF; clone_size: NA; v_call: TRBV5-6; d_call: NA; j_call: TRBJ2-5
cdr3_nt: TGCAGTGCCCTAGGGACAGGCGGCACCGGGGAGCTGTTTTTT; cdr3_aa: CSALGTGGTGELFF; clone_size: few; v_call: TRBV20-1; d_call: TRBD1; j_call: TRBJ2-2
cdr3_nt: TGTGCCAGCAGTGCCGGGACTCAGGCCTCGGAGACCCAGTACTTC; cdr3_aa: CASSAGTQASETQYF; clone_size: NA; v_call: TRBV12-3/TRBV12-4; d_call: NA; j_call: TRBJ2-5
cdr3_nt: TGCGCCAGCAGCAAACAGCCGGGGGTGAACACTGAAGCTTTCTTT; cdr3_aa: CASSKQPGVNTEAFF; clone_size: NA; v_call: TRBV5-1; d_call: NA; j_call: TRBJ1-1
cdr3_nt: TGTGCCATCGGTCGGGCAGGTAAAGCTTTCTTT; cdr3_aa: CAIGRAGKAFF; clone_size: few; v_call: TRBV6-5; d_call: NA; j_call: TRBJ1-1
cdr3_nt: TGTGCCAGCAGCTCCTCTCGGGGGGCCAACTACAATGAGCAGTTCTTC; cdr3_aa: CASSSSRGANYNEQFF; clone_size: few; v_call: TRBV7-4; d_call: NA; j_call: TRBJ2-1
cdr3_nt: TGTGCCAGCAGCCAAGTCTCCACTCGCCATGAGCAGTTCTTC; cdr3_aa: CASSQVSTRHEQFF; clone_size: NA; v_call: TRBV3-1; d_call: NA; j_call: TRBJ2-1
cdr3_nt: TGCGCCAGCAGCTTTGGTTTCTCGGAACAGGCGCACACCGGGGAGCTGTTTTTT; cdr3_aa: CASSFGFSEQAHTGELFF; clone_size: NA; v_call: TRBV5-1; d_call: NA; j_call: TRBJ2-2
cdr3_nt: TGTGCCAGCAGTTGGATTCGGGACAAGACAAACACTGAAGCTTTCTTT; cdr3_aa: CASSWIRDKTNTEAFF; clone_size: NA; v_call: TRBV12-3/TRBV12-4; d_call: NA; j_call: TRBJ1-1
cdr3_nt: TGTGCCTGGAGTGTCCCCGGGACAAAAGGAGACAATGAGCAGTTCTTC; cdr3_aa: CAWSVPGTKGDNEQFF; clone_size: NA; v_call: TRBV30; d_call: NA; j_call: TRBJ2-1
cdr3_nt: TGTGCCTGGAGTGTAAGGGTTGGCCTCCGTAGCAATCAGCCCCAGCATTTT; cdr3_aa: CAWSVRVGLRSNQPQHF; clone_size: NA; v_call: TRBV30; d_call: NA; j_call: TRBJ1-5
cdr3_nt: TGTGCCAGCAGCACGCACGACAGGGCCGGGGAGCTGTTTTTT; cdr3_aa: CASSTHDRAGELFF; clone_size: NA; v_call: TRBV7-6; d_call: TRBD1; j_call: TRBJ2-2
cdr3_nt: TGCGCCAGCAGCCAAGATGTGCCCGTGAACACTGAAGCTTTCTTT; cdr3_aa: CASSQDVPVNTEAFF; clone_size: few; v_call: TRBV4-1; d_call: NA; j_call: TRBJ1-1
cdr3_nt: TGTGCCAGCAGCCTGGACAGGGTAATAGATCAGCCCCAGCATTTT; cdr3_aa: CASSLDRVIDQPQHF; clone_size: few; v_call: TRBV12-3/TRBV12-4; d_call: TRBD1; j_call: TRBJ1-5
cdr3_nt: TGCGCCAGCAGCTTGACCGGCCAACAAGAGACCCAGTACTTC; cdr3_aa: CASSLTGQQETQYF; clone_size: few; v_call: TRBV5-1; d_call: NA; j_call: TRBJ2-5
cdr3_nt: TGTGCCAGCAGTGAAGCGGGGGACAGGACATATGGCTACACCTTC; cdr3_aa: CASSEAGDRTYGYTF; clone_size: NA; v_call: TRBV2; d_call: TRBD1; j_call: TRBJ1-2
cdr3_nt: TGCAGTGCTAGAGATGGGGGTAGCGGGAGATTCGGAGAGCAGTTCTTC; cdr3_aa: CSARDGGSGRFGEQFF; clone_size: few; v_call: TRBV20-1; d_call: TRBD2; j_call: TRBJ2-1
cdr3_nt: TGTGCCAGCAGCTTGGGGGGCTTGGTCACTGAAGCTTTCTTT; cdr3_aa: CASSLGGLVTEAFF; clone_size: NA; v_call: TRBV7-9; d_call: NA; j_call: TRBJ1-1
cdr3_nt: TGTGCCAGCAGCCCGAAAGTATCGTCTGATACTGAAGCTTTCTTT; cdr3_aa: CASSPKVSSDTEAFF; clone_size: few; v_call: TRBV7-9; d_call: NA; j_call: TRBJ1-1
cdr3_nt: TGTGCCAGCAGTACTAGCGGGAGAAGAAATGAGCAGTTCTTC; cdr3_aa: CASSTSGRRNEQFF; clone_size: few; v_call: TRBV5-6; d_call: TRBD2; j_call: TRBJ2-1
cdr3_nt: TGTGCCAGCAGCCAAGATATTGGGGGGGCTCAGCCCCAGCATTTT; cdr3_aa: CASSQDIGGAQPQHF; clone_size: few; v_call: TRBV4-2; d_call: NA; j_call: TRBJ1-5
cdr3_nt: TGTGCCAGCTCACCAAAGAGGGCAAACGAAGAGACCCAGTACTTC; cdr3_aa: CASSPKRANEETQYF; clone_size: NA; v_call: TRBV18; d_call: NA; j_call: TRBJ2-5
cdr3_nt: TGTGCCAGCAGTTTCGGGGACAGCCGAGCTGAAGCTTTCTTT; cdr3_aa: CASSFGDSRAEAFF; clone_size: NA; v_call: TRBV12-3/TRBV12-4; d_call: TRBD1; j_call: TRBJ1-1
cdr3_nt: TGTGCCAGCAGTGACAGGGGATGGCAGCCCCAGCATTTT; cdr3_aa: CASSDRGWQPQHF; clone_size: NA; v_call: TRBV6-2/TRBV6-3; d_call: TRBD1; j_call: TRBJ1-5
cdr3_nt: TGTGCCAGCAGCAACACACGGGACAGGACCTACCACGAGCAGTACTTC; cdr3_aa: CASSNTRDRTYHEQYF; clone_size: NA; v_call: TRBV21-1; d_call: NA; j_call: TRBJ2-7
cdr3_nt: TGCAGTGCTAGCGGTGCGGGGGGAAACACTGAAGCTTTCTTT; cdr3_aa: CSASGAGGNTEAFF; clone_size: few; v_call: TRBV20-1; d_call: NA; j_call: TRBJ1-1
cdr3_nt: TGTGCCAGCAGCTTAGAAGGGACAGCTCCTAACTATGGCTACACCTTC; cdr3_aa: CASSLEGTAPNYGYTF; clone_size: NA; v_call: TRBV7-8; d_call: TRBD1; j_call: TRBJ1-2
cdr3_nt: TGCGCCAGCAGCCAAGGTCCGGGACTTATCTACGAGCAGTACTTC; cdr3_aa: CASSQGPGLIYEQYF; clone_size: NA; v_call: TRBV4-3; d_call: NA; j_call: TRBJ2-7
cdr3_nt: TGTGCCAGCAGTTCGGCAGCGAACCCCACAGATACGCAGTATTTT; cdr3_aa: CASSSAANPTDTQYF; clone_size: NA; v_call: TRBV12-3/TRBV12-4; d_call: NA; j_call: TRBJ2-3
cdr3_nt: TGTGCCAGCAGTCGTCTGGACAGGGACGGAGATGAGCAGTTCTTC; cdr3_aa: CASSRLDRDGDEQFF; clone_size: once; v_call: TRBV28; d_call: TRBD1; j_call: TRBJ2-1
cdr3_nt: TGCAGCGGCGGGACGGCGAACACCGGGGAGCTGTTTTTT; cdr3_aa: CSGGTANTGELFF; clone_size: few; v_call: TRBV29-1; d_call: NA; j_call: TRBJ2-2
cdr3_nt: TGTGCCAGCAGTTACATGGCGGGCCCAGATACGCAGTATTTT; cdr3_aa: CASSYMAGPDTQYF; clone_size: NA; v_call: TRBV6-5; d_call: NA; j_call: TRBJ2-3
cdr3_nt: TGTGCCACCAGTGATTCCGGGACACCGTCCTACAATGAGCAGTTCTTC; cdr3_aa: CATSDSGTPSYNEQFF; clone_size: few; v_call: TRBV24-1; d_call: NA; j_call: TRBJ2-1
cdr3_nt: TGTGCCAGCAGCTTCGTAAACCGGGACCATCGGAGGGAGCTGTTTTTT; cdr3_aa: CASSFVNRDHRRELFF; clone_size: many; v_call: TRBV11-2; d_call: NA; j_call: TRBJ2-2
cdr3_nt: TGTGCCAGCAGTTTGGGTGGGGGGTTGGCCACTGAAGCTTTCTTT; cdr3_aa: CASSLGGGLATEAFF; clone_size: few; v_call: TRBV27; d_call: NA; j_call: TRBJ1-1
cdr3_nt: TGCGCCAGCAGCCAAGTAGGTACCCTAGGAAACTCCTACGAGCAGTACTTC; cdr3_aa: CASSQVGTLGNSYEQYF; clone_size: few; v_call: TRBV4-1; d_call: NA; j_call: TRBJ2-7
cdr3_nt: TGTGCCAGCAGCGTACGTCCTAGCGGGGGGGCCGTGGAGTATTTT; cdr3_aa: CASSVRPSGGAVEYF; clone_size: NA; v_call: TRBV9; d_call: TRBD2; j_call: TRBJ2-3
cdr3_nt: TGTGCCAGCAGGCCAAACACAGGGGGCAGGACTGAAGCTTTCTTT; cdr3_aa: CASRPNTGGRTEAFF; clone_size: few; v_call: TRBV6-2/TRBV6-3; d_call: TRBD1; j_call: TRBJ1-1
cdr3_nt: TGTGCCAGCAGTTACTACTACCGACAGGGGTCTATTGAGCAGTTCTTC; cdr3_aa: CASSYYYRQGSIEQFF; clone_size: few; v_call: TRBV6-5; d_call: TRBD1; j_call: TRBJ2-1
cdr3_nt: TGCAGCGGAAAACAGGGGGCGCGGGGAGAGACCCAGTACTTC; cdr3_aa: CSGKQGARGETQYF; clone_size: few; v_call: TRBV29-1; d_call: TRBD1; j_call: TRBJ2-5
cdr3_nt: TGCGCCAGCAGCTTGGGGGGAGATATGGGCAGGTTCTTC; cdr3_aa: CASSLGGDMGRFF; clone_size: many; v_call: TRBV5-1; d_call: NA; j_call: TRBJ2-1
cdr3_nt: TGTGCCAGCAGTTTATGGGGACGGGTGTACGAGCAGTACTTC; cdr3_aa: CASSLWGRVYEQYF; clone_size: NA; v_call: TRBV12-3/TRBV12-4; d_call: NA; j_call: TRBJ2-7